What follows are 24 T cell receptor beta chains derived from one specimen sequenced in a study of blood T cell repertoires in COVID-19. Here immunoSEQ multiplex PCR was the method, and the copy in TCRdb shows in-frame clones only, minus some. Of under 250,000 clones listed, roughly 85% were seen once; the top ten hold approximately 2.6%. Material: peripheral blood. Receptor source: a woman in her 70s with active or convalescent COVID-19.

This chain's CDR3 is CASSSAGQGGYEQYF. The DNA of the CDR3 is TGTGCCAGCAGTTCAGCCGGACAGGGGGGCTACGAGCAGTACTTC. V is TRBV27 and J is TRBJ2-7; TRBD1 aligns across 10 bases. Trimming took 4 bases from V and 3 from J; bases not matched to a gene: 6. Germline values: CDR1 MNHEY, CDR2 SMNVEV (reference sequence). The CDR3 is 15 amino acids.

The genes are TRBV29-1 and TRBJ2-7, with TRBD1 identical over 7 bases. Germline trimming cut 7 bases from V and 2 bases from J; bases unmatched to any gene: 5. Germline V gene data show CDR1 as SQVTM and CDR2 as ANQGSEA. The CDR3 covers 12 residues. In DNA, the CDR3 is TGCAGCGCCCGACAGGGAACCTACGAGCAGTACTTC. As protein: CSARQGTYEQYF.

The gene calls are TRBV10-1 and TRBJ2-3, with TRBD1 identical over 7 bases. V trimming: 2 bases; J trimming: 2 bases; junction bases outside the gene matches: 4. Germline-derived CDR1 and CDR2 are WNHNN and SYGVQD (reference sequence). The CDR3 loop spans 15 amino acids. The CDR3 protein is CASSEGRGSTDTQYF. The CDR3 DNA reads TGCGCCAGCAGTGAGGGCAGGGGGTCCACAGATACGCAGTATTTT.

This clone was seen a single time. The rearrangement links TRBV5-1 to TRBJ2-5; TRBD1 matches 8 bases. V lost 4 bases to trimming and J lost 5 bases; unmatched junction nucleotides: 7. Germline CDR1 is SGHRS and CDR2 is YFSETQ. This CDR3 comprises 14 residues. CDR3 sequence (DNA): TGCGCCAGCAGCGTCTGGACAGGGCAGGAGACCCAGTACTTC. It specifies CASSVWTGQETQYF.

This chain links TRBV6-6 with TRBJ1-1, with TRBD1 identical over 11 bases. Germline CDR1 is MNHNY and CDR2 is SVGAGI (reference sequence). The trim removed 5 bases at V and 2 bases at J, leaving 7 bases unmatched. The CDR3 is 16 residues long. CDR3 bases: TGTGCCAGCAGTCCCGCCGGGACAGGGGGTAACACTGAAGCTTTCTTT. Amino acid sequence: CASSPAGTGGNTEAFF.

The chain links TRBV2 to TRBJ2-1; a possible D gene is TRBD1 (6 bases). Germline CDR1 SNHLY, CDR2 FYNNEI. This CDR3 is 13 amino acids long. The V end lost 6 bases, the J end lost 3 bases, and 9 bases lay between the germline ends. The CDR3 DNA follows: TGTGCCAGCAGCTCACAGGGCTACAATGAGCAGTTCTTC. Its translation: CASSSQGYNEQFF.

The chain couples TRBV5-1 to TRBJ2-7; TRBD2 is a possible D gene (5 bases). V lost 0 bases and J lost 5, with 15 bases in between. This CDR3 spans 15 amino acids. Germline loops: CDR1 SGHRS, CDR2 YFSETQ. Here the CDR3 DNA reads TGCGCCAGCAGCTTGGCCCTAACTAGTTTCAACGAGCAGTACTTC. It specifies CASSLALTSFNEQYF.

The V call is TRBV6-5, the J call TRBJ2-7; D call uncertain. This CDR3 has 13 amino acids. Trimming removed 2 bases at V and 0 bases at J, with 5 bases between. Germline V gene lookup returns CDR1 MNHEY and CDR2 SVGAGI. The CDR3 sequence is CASSYLFSYEQYF. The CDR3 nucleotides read TGTGCCAGCAGTTACCTGTTCTCCTACGAGCAGTACTTC.

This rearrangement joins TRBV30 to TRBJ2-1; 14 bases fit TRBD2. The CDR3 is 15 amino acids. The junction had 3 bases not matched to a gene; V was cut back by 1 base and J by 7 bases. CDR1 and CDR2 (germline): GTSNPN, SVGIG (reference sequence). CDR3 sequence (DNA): TGTGCCTGGAGTGAAGGACTAGCGGGGGGTAATGAGCAGTTCTTC. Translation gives CAWSEGLAGGNEQFF.

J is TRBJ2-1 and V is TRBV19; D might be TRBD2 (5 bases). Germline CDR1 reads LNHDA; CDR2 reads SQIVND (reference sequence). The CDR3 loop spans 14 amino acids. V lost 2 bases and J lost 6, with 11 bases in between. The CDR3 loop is CASSIQVAGNEQFF. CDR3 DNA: TGTGCCAGTAGTATACAGGTGGCGGGCAATGAGCAGTTCTTC.

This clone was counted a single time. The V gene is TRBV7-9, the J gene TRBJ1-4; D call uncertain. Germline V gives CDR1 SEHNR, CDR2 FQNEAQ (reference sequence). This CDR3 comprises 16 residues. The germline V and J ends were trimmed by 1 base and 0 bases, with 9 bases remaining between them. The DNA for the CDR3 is TGTGCCAGCAGCTTAGGATCGAGCTCAACTAATGAAAAACTGTTTTTT. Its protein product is CASSLGSSSTNEKLFF.

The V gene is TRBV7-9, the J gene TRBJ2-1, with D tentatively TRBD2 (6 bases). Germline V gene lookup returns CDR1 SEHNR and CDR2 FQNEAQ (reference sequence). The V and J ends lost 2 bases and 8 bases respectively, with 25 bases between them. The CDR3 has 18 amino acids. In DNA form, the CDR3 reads TGTGCCAGCAGCTTATCACGAGGTAGCGGAGCCCTTGAGGATGAGCAGTTCTTC. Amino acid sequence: CASSLSRGSGALEDEQFF.

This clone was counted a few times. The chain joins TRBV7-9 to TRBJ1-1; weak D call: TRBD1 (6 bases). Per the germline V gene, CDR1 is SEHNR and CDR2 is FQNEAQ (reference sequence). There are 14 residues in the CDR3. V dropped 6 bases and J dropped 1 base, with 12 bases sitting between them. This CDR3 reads CASSLTGPNTEAFF. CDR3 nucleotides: TGTGCCAGCAGTCTGACAGGACCGAACACTGAAGCTTTCTTT.

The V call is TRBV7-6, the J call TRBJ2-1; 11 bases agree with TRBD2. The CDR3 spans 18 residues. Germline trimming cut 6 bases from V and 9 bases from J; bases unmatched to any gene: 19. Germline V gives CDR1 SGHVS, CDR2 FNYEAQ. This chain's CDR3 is CASSQPGGLAGGYGEQFF. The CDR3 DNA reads TGTGCCAGCAGTCAGCCCGGGGGGCTAGCGGGGGGCTATGGTGAGCAGTTCTTC.

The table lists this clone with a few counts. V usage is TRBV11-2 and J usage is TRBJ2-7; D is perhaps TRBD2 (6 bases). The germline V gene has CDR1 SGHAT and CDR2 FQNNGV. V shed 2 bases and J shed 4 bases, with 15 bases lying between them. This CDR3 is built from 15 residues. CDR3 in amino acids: CASSLFGGPRYEQYF. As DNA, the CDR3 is TGTGCCAGCAGCTTATTCGGGGGTCCGCGTTACGAGCAGTACTTC.

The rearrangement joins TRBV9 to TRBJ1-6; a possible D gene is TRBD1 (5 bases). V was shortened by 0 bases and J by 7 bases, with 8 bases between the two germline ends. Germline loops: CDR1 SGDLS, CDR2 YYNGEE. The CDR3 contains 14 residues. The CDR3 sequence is CASSVEAGNSPLHF. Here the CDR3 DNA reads TGTGCCAGCAGCGTAGAGGCAGGGAATTCACCCCTCCACTTT.

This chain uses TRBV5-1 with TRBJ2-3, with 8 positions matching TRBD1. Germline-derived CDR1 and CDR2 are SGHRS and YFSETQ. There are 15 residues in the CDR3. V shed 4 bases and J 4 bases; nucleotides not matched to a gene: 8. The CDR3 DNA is TGCGCCAGCAGCCCTACTCGACAGGGGCCAGATACGCAGTATTTT. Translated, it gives CASSPTRQGPDTQYF.

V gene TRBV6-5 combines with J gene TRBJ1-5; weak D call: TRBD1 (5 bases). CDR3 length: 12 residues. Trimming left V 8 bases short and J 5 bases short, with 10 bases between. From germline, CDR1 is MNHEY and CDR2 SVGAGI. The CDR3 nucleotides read TGTGCCAGCGGACGGGGGGATCAGCCCCAGCATTTT. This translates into CASGRGDQPQHF.

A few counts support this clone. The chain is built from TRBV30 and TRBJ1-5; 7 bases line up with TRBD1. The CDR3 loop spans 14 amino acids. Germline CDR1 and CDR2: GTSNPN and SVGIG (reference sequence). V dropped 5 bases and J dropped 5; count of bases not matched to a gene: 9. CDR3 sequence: CAWPPGQHYQPQHF. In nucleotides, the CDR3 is TGTGCCTGGCCGCCGGGACAGCATTATCAGCCCCAGCATTTT.

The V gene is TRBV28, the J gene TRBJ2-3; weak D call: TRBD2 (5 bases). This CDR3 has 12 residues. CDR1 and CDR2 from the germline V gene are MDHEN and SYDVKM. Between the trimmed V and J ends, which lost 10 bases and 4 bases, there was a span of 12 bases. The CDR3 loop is CATLFGADTQYF. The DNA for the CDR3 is TGTGCCACCCTATTCGGGGCAGATACGCAGTATTTT.

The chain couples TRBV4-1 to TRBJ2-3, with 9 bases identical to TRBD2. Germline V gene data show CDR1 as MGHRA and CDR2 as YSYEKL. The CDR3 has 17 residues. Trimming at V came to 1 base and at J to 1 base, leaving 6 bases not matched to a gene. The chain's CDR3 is CASSQVRASGGTDTQYF. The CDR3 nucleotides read TGCGCCAGCAGCCAAGTTCGGGCTAGCGGGGGCACAGATACGCAGTATTTT.

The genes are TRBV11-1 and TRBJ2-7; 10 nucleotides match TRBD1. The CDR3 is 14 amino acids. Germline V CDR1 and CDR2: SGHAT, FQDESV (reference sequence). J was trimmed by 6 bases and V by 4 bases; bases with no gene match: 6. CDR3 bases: TGTGCCAGCAGCTCCCGGACAGGGGGGACCGAGCAGTACTTC. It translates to CASSSRTGGTEQYF.

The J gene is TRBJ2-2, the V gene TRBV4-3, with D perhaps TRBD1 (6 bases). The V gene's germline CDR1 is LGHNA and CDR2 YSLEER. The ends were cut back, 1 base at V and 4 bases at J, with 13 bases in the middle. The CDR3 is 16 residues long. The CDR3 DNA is TGCGCCAGCAGCCAAGCGTACAGGGTAGCCACCGGGGAGCTGTTTTTT. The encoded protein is CASSQAYRVATGELFF.

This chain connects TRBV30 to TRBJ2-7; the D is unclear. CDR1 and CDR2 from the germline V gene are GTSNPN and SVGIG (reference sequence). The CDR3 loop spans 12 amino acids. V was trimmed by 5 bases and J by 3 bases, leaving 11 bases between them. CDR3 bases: TGTGCCTGGTCTCTGACATTCTACGAGCAGTACTTC. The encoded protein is CAWSLTFYEQYF.